This T cell receptor beta chain was found in a study of blood T cell repertoires in COVID-19. Background on the study: Samples taken during acute and convalescent COVID-19 were collected in the United States, Italy and Spain. PBMCs, B-cell-depleted T cells, or T cells were the source of the cDNA or gDNA that made up the material.

Per the germline V gene, CDR1 is MNHNS and CDR2 is SASEGT. The junction had 9 bases not matched to a gene; V was cut back by 4 bases and J by 0 bases. The CDR3 runs 17 residues. Per the original data handling: Estimates of nucleated cell counts were drawn from the amplification of reference gene primers. Using immunoSEQ multiplex PCR, the repertoire was profiled, and TCRdb retains in-frame clones only, with some absent. V and J calls and clone size are those listed in that table; D and trimming were worked out from the DNA. The table shows 200,000 to 250,000 clones, with 88% occurring only once. Sequencing was performed on peripheral blood. The source is a woman aged 60-75 years with acute or convalescent COVID-19. The V gene is TRBV6-1, the J gene TRBJ1-2; 9 bases are shared with TRBD1. In DNA, the CDR3 is TGTGCCAGCAGTGCAGGGACAGGGCTCGCTTCTAACTATGGCTACACCTTC. This encodes CASSAGTGLASNYGYTF.